The entry that follows covers one T cell receptor (beta chain) sequence. Its antigen is as yet unknown. These data belong to a study of OX40 agonist ivuxolimab in advanced cancers. Study as a whole: Males comprised about 78% of the group, whose mean age was approximately 62 years (range about 20 to 85). Study results and caveats: Some of the lowest clonal expansion was seen in partial responders at 0.1-3.0 mg/kg. Clonal expansion from baseline to week 6 occurred in both CD4+ and CD8+ T cells.

Generated by immunoSEQ multiplex PCR, the TCRdb table keeps only in-frame clones and is missing some. Of about 150,000 clones listed, 94% are singletons. The V and J ends lost 2 bases and 5 bases respectively, with 18 bases between them. The CDR3 is 16 residues long. Germline lookup yields CDR1 MNHNS and CDR2 SASEGT. This TCR derives from an adult with an advanced solid tumor such as melanoma, head and neck, liver or kidney cancer. V usage is TRBV6-1 and J usage is TRBJ2-5; D tentatively fits TRBD1 or TRBD2 (5 bases each). Sample: CD4+ or CD8+ T cells sorted from blood, taken in a trial of the OX40 agonist ivuxolimab. The CDR3 spells CASSEYGDRVSETQYF. For the CDR3, the DNA is TGTGCCAGCAGTGAATATGGGGACCGGGTCTCGGAGACCCAGTACTTC.